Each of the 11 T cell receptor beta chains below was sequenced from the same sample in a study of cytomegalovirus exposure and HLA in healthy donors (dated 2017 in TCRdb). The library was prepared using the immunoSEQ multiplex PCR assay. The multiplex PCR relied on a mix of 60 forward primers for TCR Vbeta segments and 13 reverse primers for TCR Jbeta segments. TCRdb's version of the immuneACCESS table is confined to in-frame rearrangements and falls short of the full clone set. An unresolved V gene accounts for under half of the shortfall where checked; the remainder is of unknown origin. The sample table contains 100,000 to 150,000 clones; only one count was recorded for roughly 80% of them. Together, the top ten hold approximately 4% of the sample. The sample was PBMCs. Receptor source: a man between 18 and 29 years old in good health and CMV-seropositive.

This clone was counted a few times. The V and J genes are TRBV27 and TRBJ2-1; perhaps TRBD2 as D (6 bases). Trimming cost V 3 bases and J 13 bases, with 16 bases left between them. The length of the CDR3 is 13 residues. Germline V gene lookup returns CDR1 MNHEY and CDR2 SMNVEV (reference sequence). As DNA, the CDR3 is TGTGCCAGCAGTTTGAGCCCAGGGACTGGACAGTTCTTC. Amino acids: CASSLSPGTGQFF.

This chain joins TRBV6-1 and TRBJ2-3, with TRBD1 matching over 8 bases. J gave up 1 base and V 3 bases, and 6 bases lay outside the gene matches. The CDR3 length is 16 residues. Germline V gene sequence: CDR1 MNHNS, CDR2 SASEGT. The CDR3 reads CASSDVSGGGTDTQYF. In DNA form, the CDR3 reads TGTGCCAGCAGTGATGTCTCAGGGGGCGGCACAGATACGCAGTATTTT.

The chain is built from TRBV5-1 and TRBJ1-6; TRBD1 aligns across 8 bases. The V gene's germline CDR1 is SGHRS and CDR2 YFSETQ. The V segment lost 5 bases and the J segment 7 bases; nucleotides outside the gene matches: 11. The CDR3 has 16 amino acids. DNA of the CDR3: TGCGCCAGCAGACTACCTAAGACAGGGGTGAATTCACCCCTCCACTTT. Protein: CASRLPKTGVNSPLHF.

The CDR3 reads CASSRGNTEAFF. The CDR3 DNA reads TGTGCCAGTAGTCGGGGAAACACTGAAGCTTTCTTT. The chain is built from TRBV19 and TRBJ1-1; D not resolved. The germline gives CDR1 LNHDA, CDR2 SQIVND (reference sequence). Trimming took 5 bases from V and 2 from J, leaving 6 bases between them. CDR3 length: 12 amino acids.

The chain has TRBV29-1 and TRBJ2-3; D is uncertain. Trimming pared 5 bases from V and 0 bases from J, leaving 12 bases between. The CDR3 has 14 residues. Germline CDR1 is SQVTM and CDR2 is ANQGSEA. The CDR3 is CSVRSYSSTDTQYF. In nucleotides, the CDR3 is TGCAGCGTTAGGTCTTACAGTAGCACAGATACGCAGTATTTT.

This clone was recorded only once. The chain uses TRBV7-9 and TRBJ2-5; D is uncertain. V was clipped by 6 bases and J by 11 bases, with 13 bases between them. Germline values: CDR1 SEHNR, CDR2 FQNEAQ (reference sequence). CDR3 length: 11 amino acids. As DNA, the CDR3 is TGTGCCAGCAGTGCTACTGGAGAGCAGTACTTC. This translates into CASSATGEQYF.

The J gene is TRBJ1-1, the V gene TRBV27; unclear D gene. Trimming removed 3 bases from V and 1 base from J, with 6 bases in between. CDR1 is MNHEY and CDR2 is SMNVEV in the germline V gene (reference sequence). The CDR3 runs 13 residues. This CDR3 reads CASSFLKNTEAFF. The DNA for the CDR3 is TGTGCCAGCAGTTTTCTTAAGAACACTGAAGCTTTCTTT.

CDR3 loop: CASRFGQLFNSPLHF. In nucleotides, the CDR3 is TGTGCCAGCAGATTTGGACAGCTCTTTAATTCACCCCTCCACTTT. The chain recombines TRBV6-5 with TRBJ1-6; D is possibly TRBD1 (6 bases). V was pared by 6 bases and J by 6 bases, with 15 bases between. CDR3 size: 15 residues. Germline V gene data show CDR1 as MNHEY and CDR2 as SVGAGI.

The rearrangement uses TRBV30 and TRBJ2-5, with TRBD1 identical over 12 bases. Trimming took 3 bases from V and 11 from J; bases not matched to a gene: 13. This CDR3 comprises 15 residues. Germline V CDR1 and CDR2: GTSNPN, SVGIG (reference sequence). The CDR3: CAWSPGTGGFGEQYF. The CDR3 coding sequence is TGTGCCTGGAGCCCCGGGACAGGGGGCTTTGGAGAGCAGTACTTC.

The CDR3 DNA follows: TGCACCAGCAGCCAAGATGGAGGACAGGGGAAAAAGGCAACTAATGAAAAACTGTTTTTT. Translating it yields CTSSQDGGQGKKATNEKLFF. V gene TRBV1 combines with J gene TRBJ1-4; the listed D gene, TRBD1, was not tested against the DNA. TRBV1 is reported as a pseudogene. There are 20 residues in the CDR3.

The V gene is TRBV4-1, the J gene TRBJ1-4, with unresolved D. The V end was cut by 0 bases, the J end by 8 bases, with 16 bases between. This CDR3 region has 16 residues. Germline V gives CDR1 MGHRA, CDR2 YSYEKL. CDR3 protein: CASSQDAPEPREKLFF. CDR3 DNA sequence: TGCGCCAGCAGCCAAGACGCCCCTGAACCTAGGGAAAAACTGTTTTTT.